This T cell receptor (beta chain) was captured in a study of shared clonotypes between healthy human individuals. Study-level results: Clonotypes shared by all four sorted-subset donors had higher generation probabilities than non-shared clonotypes.

The data were produced by immunoSEQ multiplex PCR, yet TCRdb's version contains in-frame clones alone and is incomplete. Seen here are 600,000 to 750,000 clones, 60% to 80% observed once, and the top ten hold about 1.7%. Only a few counts were recorded for this clone. Its antigen is not identified. This CDR3 has 11 residues. The germline CDR1 and CDR2 sequences are SGHAT and FQNNGV. Trimming removed 1 base from V and 10 bases from J, with 7 bases in between. The chain links TRBV11-2 to TRBJ2-5; no clear D gene. This receptor was taken from a woman younger than 45 in good health. Sequenced sample: memory CD4+ T cells sorted from blood. Subset given: CD45RA-negative fraction. As DNA, the CDR3 is TGTGCCAGCAGCTTAGGCCAGAGCCAGTACTTC. Translating gives CASSLGQSQYF. Full variable domain (remainder filled in from reference TRBV11-2 and TRBJ2-5): EAGVAQSPRYKIIEKRQSVAFWCNPISGHATLYWYQQILGQGPKLLIQFQNNGVVDDSQLPKDRFSAERLKGVDSTLKIQPAKLEDSAVYLCASSLGQSQYFGPGTRLLVL.